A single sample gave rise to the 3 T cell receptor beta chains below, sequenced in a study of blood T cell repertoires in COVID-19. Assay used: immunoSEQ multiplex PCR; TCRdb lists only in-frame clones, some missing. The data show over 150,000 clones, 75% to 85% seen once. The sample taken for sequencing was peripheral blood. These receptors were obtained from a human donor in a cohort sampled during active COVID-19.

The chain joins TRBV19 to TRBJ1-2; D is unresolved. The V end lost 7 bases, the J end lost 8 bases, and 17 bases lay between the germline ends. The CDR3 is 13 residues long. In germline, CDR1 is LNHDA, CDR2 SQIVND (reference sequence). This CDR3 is CASNPPGSEGYTF. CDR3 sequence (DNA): TGTGCCAGTAACCCACCGGGTTCTGAGGGCTACACCTTC.

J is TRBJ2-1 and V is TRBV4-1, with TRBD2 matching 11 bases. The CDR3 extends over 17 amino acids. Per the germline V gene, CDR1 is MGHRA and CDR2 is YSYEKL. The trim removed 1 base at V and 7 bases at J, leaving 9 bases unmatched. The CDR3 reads CASSQVMLAGGVNEQFF. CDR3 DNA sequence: TGCGCCAGCAGCCAAGTCATGCTAGCGGGAGGCGTGAATGAGCAGTTCTTC.

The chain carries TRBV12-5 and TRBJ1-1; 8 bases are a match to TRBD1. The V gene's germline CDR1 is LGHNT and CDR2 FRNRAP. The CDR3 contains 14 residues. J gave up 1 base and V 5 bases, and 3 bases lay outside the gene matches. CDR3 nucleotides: TGTGCTAGTGGTGCGCAGGGGGCGAACACTGAAGCTTTCTTT. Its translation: CASGAQGANTEAFF. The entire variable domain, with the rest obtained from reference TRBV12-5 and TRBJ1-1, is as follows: DARVTQTPRHKVTEMGQEVTMRCQPILGHNTVFWYRQTMMQGLELLAYFRNRAPLDDSGMPKDRFSAEMPDATLATLKIQPSEPRDSAVYFCASGAQGANTEAFFGQGTRLTVV.